Sequencing of this T cell receptor beta chain was carried out in a study of shared clonotypes between healthy human individuals (dated by TCRdb to 2020 to 2022). Regarding the study in general: Two women and a few men aged 18 to 49 years were included in the cohort. Blood TCR repertoires of five healthy adults were deeply sequenced to estimate repertoire size and the extent of clonotype sharing between individuals. Libraries were prepared and TCR repertoires were sequenced by different laboratories using diverse techniques, in order to increase sequencing depth and limit assay-specific biases. For each donor, CD4 naive and CD4 memory were each given three plates, CD8 naive was given two plates, and CD8 memory was given one plate. Each donor's leukapheresis produced roughly between roughly 0.85 and 10 billion PBMCs. Findings and caveats that apply to the study as a whole: Because the study included a small number of donors, the genetic and exposure-history diversity represented was limited. Clonotypes shared by all four sorted-subset donors showed higher generation probabilities than non-shared clonotypes. Sampling was limited to blood, and TCR repertoires in tissue likely differ from TCR repertoires in blood. Naive subsets generally had larger estimated clonotype richness than memory subsets. Rarefaction of sorted-subset datasets indicated incomplete sequencing despite the large sequencing depth. When a few donors were compared, the shared fraction of clonotypes was about 5.4% for naive CD4, roughly 3.4% for naive CD8, about 2.4% for memory CD4, and about 0.36% for memory CD8. Pairwise subsampling led to the expectation that sequencing depth would affect the degree of clonotype sharing among donors.

The CDR3, from cysteine to phenylalanine, totals 15 residues. Only the CDR3 DNA is retained, 45 bases long and in frame from the first base. V is cut by 6 bases and J by 4 bases, and the space between the germline ends is 16 bases. CDR1 and CDR2, looked up from the germline V gene, are SGHTA and FQGNSA. TCR CDR3 regions were amplified from genomic DNA by multiplex PCR using the deep immunoSEQ assay. For each cell subset, the extracted genomic DNA was distributed evenly across all wells of several immunoSEQ 96-well plates, and each plate served as one replicate. For sorted subsets, roughly 200 ng of genomic DNA, equivalent to 25,000 to 35,000 T cell genomes, went into each replicate PCR. Purified libraries were quantified with a Qubit 3.0 fluorometer, sized on a Bioanalyzer 2100, and re-quantified with the KAPA Library Quantification kit. Every immunoSEQ 96-well plate was sequenced on a separate single-read 150-cycle Illumina NextSeq 550 flow cell. Per the source publication's procedure: Because the immunoSEQ output included only junctional sequences and no quality scores, the filtering could not be the same as the filtering used for full-length reads. Sequences were annotated with PyIR, a Python wrapper for IgBLAST v1.9, using IMGT germline references to assign V/J genes and CDR3. Any read was removed if the V/J assignment was weak (E-value above 1e-6), the CDR3 was missing, or the read contained stop codons, out-of-frame junctions, or ambiguous translated residues. V3J clonotypes were defined by identical inferred V gene, J gene, and CDR3 amino acid sequence. Percentage overlap between repertoires was calculated by dividing the number of shared unique clonotypes by the size of the smaller repertoire. RTK rarefaction, the Chao1 estimator, and Recon v2.1 estimates of unobserved clonotypes were used to assess repertoire richness. Generation probabilities were computed with OLGA for all TCRbeta clonotypes obtained by the gDNA method from several donors. TCRdb carries this immuneACCESS record with in-frame sequences only. Its versions omit some clonotypes, under half of them owing to an unresolved V gene in the studies checked, with the rest unexplained. The V and J calls and clone size come from that table; D and trimming were worked out from the DNA. The table for this sample lists about 2.4 million clones; 93% of them were counted only once. Roughly 0.39% of the sample is taken by the ten largest.

Donors were healthy HIV-negative adults with no recently reported acute infections or vaccinations. Every donor was a Caucasian adult living in Nashville, Tennessee, USA. CD4+ T cells were enriched by magnetic negative selection; naive cells were then positively selected on CD45RA, and the negative fraction formed the memory subset. After blood collection by leukapheresis, PBMCs were isolated using Ficoll-Histopaque density gradient centrifugation and then cryopreserved in the vapor phase of liquid nitrogen. Purity and quantity of every magnetically sorted T cell population were checked by analytical flow cytometry. Genomic DNA was isolated from every sorted fraction and measured by UV absorbance on a Nanodrop 2000c. As concerns this clone: There is no known antigen for this receptor. Qualities for individual bases were not recorded, and no much larger clone is one base off.

The chain couples TRBV7-2 to TRBJ1-3; possibly the D gene is TRBD1, per 6 matching bases. The receptor was derived from a man aged 18 to 35 in good health. Some clones in this sample may be carry-over from other donors' samples. The sample comprised naive CD4+ T cells from PBMCs. This specimen's cell subset or site label, per the study, means: CD45RA+ positively selected. The DNA sequence is given as TGTGCCAGCAGGCCAAACAGGGAGTACGGAAACACCATATATTTT. It translates to CASRPNREYGNTIYF.